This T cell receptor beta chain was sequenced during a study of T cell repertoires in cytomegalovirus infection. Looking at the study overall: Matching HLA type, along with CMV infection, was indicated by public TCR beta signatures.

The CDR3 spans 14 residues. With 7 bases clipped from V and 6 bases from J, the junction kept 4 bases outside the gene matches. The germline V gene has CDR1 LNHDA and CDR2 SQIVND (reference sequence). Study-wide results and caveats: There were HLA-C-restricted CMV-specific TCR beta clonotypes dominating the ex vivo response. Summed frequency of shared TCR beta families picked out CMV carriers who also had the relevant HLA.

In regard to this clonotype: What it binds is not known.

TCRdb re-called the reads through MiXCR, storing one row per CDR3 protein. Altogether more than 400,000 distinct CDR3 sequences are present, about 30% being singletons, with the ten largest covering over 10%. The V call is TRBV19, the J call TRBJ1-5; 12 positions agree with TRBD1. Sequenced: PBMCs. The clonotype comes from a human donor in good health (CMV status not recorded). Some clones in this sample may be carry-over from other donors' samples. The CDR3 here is CASIGTGGIQPQHF. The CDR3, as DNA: TGTGCCAGTATAGGGACAGGGGGCATTCAGCCCCAGCATTTT.